These 14 T cell receptor beta chains were sequenced from one sample in a study of shared T cell receptors in the human thymus. The table came from immunoSEQ multiplex PCR; TCRdb's copy has only in-frame clones and leaves some out. Of 720,000 or so clones in the sample, approximately 85% are singletons; the top ten hold about 0.0098%. These data also formed part of another study, on human thymus T cells.

The sequenced sample consisted of thymocytes. The receptors come from a girl under three years old with a congenital heart defect.

This rearrangement joins TRBV2 to TRBJ1-4; unclear D gene. Between the trimmed V and J ends, which lost 5 bases and 2 bases, there was a span of 12 bases. This CDR3 contains 15 residues. The germline CDR1 and CDR2 sequences are SNHLY and FYNNEI. CDR3: CASSKRSETNEKLFF. The CDR3 bases are TGTGCCAGCAGTAAAAGATCCGAGACTAATGAAAAACTGTTTTTT.

This chain joins TRBV7-2 and TRBJ2-7, with 14 positions matching TRBD2. The CDR3 runs 19 residues. Germline CDR1 is SGHTA and CDR2 is FQGNSA. With V trimmed by 5 bases and J by 2 bases, 14 bases remained unmatched. Here the CDR3 DNA reads TGTGCCAGCAGCCTGCCGGGACTAGCGGGGGTTCAGAACCCCTACGAGCAGTACTTC. As protein: CASSLPGLAGVQNPYEQYF.

This chain joins TRBV6-6 and TRBJ2-7; TRBD1 agrees at 11 bases. The CDR3 extends over 14 amino acids. Germline V CDR1 and CDR2: MNHNY, SVGAGI (reference sequence). Trimming at V came to 6 bases and at J to 6 bases, leaving 7 bases not matched to a gene. The CDR3 is CASRGTGGMVEQYF. The CDR3, as DNA: TGTGCCAGCAGGGGGACAGGGGGGATGGTCGAGCAGTACTTC.

J is TRBJ1-2 and V is TRBV4-2, with D possibly being TRBD1 (6 bases). CDR3 length equals 16 residues. Germline V CDR1 and CDR2: LGHNA, YNFKEQ. Deletions cut 4 bases from V and 7 bases from J, with 22 bases between. DNA for the CDR3: TGTGCCAGCAGCCTAAAAACGGGACACCGGTCGGGTGGCTACACCTTC. This sequence encodes CASSLKTGHRSGGYTF.

This chain links TRBV4-1 with TRBJ1-5, with 8 bases aligning to TRBD1. Per germline, CDR1 MGHRA and CDR2 YSYEKL. The CDR3 loop spans 19 amino acids. The ends lost 4 bases at V and 3 bases at J; junction bases unmatched: 17. The CDR3 DNA sequence: TGCGCCAGCAGCCCCCCCGGCGGGGCAGGGGGCCCCCACAATCAGCCCCAGCATTTT. Translation: CASSPPGGAGGPHNQPQHF.

V and J are TRBV2 and TRBJ1-1, with 9 bases fitting TRBD1. The trim removed 2 bases at V and 1 base at J, leaving 17 bases unmatched. The germline gives CDR1 SNHLY, CDR2 FYNNEI. The CDR3 runs 20 residues. CDR3 amino acids: CASSEKGDRGVDCSNTEAFF. The CDR3 bases are TGTGCCAGCAGTGAAAAAGGAGACAGGGGGGTCGATTGTTCGAACACTGAAGCTTTCTTT.

The chain uses TRBV30 and TRBJ2-5, with 9 bases aligning to TRBD2. From germline, CDR1 is GTSNPN and CDR2 SVGIG (reference sequence). Trimming removed 3 bases from V and 7 bases from J; junction bases left unmatched: 9. There are 14 residues in the CDR3. The CDR3 nucleotides read TGTGCCTGGAGCGGGAGGACTAGCGTTTTGACCCAGTACTTC. It specifies CAWSGRTSVLTQYF.

This clone has only one observation. This chain joins TRBV14 and TRBJ2-1; weak D call: TRBD2 (6 bases). CDR1 is SGHDN and CDR2 is FVKESK in the germline V gene. This CDR3 has 20 amino acids. The germline V and J ends were trimmed by 1 base and 6 bases, with 28 bases remaining between them. CDR3 nucleotide sequence: TGTGCCAGCAGCCAAGTGGCCAAACTACGGGGACTTGCCGAGGGCAATGAGCAGTTCTTC. Encoded protein: CASSQVAKLRGLAEGNEQFF.

The chain uses TRBV10-1 and TRBJ1-1; D perhaps matches TRBD1 (5 bases). The germline V and J ends were trimmed by 0 bases and 3 bases, with 8 bases remaining between them. The CDR3 has 14 amino acids. The germline V gene has CDR1 WNHNN and CDR2 SYGVQD (reference sequence). The CDR3 DNA reads as TGCGCCAGCAGTGAGTCGGCAGGGCACACTGAAGCTTTCTTT. Protein: CASSESAGHTEAFF.

The chain joins TRBV7-8 to TRBJ2-3, with TRBD1 matching 9 bases. The V gene's germline CDR1 is SGHVS and CDR2 FQNEAQ. The CDR3 extends over 18 amino acids. V was clipped by 3 bases and J by 4 bases; unmatched bases: 14. DNA for the CDR3: TGTGCCAGCAGCTTGTCCGGGACAGGGAACAGTATCGCAGATACGCAGTATTTT. It codes for CASSLSGTGNSIADTQYF.

The J gene is TRBJ1-2, the V gene TRBV19, with 7 bases lining up with TRBD1. The CDR3 sequence is 15 residues long. Germline loops: CDR1 LNHDA, CDR2 SQIVND (reference sequence). Germline trimming cut 5 bases from V and 7 bases from J; bases unmatched to any gene: 13. The CDR3 here is CASSVHRGFLCGYTF. The CDR3 DNA reads TGTGCCAGTAGTGTACACAGGGGTTTCCTCTGTGGCTACACCTTC. The variable domain in full, with the rest retrieved from reference TRBV19 and TRBJ1-2, is DGGITQSPKYLFRKEGQNVTLSCEQNLNHDAMYWYRQDPGQGLRLIYYSQIVNDFQKGDIAEGYSVSREKKESFPLTVTSAQKNPTAFYLCASSVHRGFLCGYTFGSGTRLTVV.

This clone was counted between two and nine times. This chain uses TRBV4-2 with TRBJ1-2; possibly TRBD1 for D (5 bases). CDR3 size: 16 residues. Germline V CDR1 and CDR2: LGHNA, YNFKEQ. V lost 0 bases, J lost 2 bases, and 13 bases lay in between. The CDR3 coding sequence is TGTGCCAGCAGCCAAGATTCCAGGGACTACAACTATGGCTACACCTTC. This gives the protein CASSQDSRDYNYGYTF.

The genes are TRBV7-4 and TRBJ2-5; D possibly corresponds to TRBD1 (5 bases). V lost 5 bases, J lost 6 bases, and 16 bases lay in between. In germline, CDR1 is SGHVT, CDR2 SQSDAQ. This CDR3 has 14 residues. The CDR3 coding sequence is TGTGCCAGCAGCCTGGACCGCCTGGGGCAGACCCAGTACTTC. Protein sequence: CASSLDRLGQTQYF.

V gene TRBV27 combines with J gene TRBJ1-2; 7 bases map to TRBD1. Germline V gene lookup returns CDR1 MNHEY and CDR2 SMNVEV (reference sequence). The trim removed 10 bases at V and 6 bases at J, leaving 14 bases unmatched. The CDR3 totals 14 residues. The CDR3 DNA reads TGTGCCACCCACCCTGTCACAGGGGATCATGGCTACACCTTC. Its protein product is CATHPVTGDHGYTF.